This TCR beta chain was identified during a study of neurological immune-mediated disorders (dated by TCRdb to the late 2010s). Concerning the study at large: Peripheral blood TCR-beta repertoires from patients with HTLV-I-associated myelopathy (HAM/TSP), patients with multiple sclerosis, and healthy controls were compared in the study using UMI-based sequencing. Alongside PBMC samples, the set of approximately 100 TCR-beta libraries contained longitudinal samples, technical triplicates, and paired CD4+ and CD8+ T-cell subsets that had been sorted. The cohort was made up of some 70 subjects, consisting of about 14 HAM/TSP patients, approximately 35 multiple sclerosis patients and roughly 20 healthy controls.

cDNA was synthesized by template-switch 5'RACE using a primer carrying a 10-nucleotide random unique molecular identifier by which each TCR transcript was tagged. Each sequencing run produced over 160 million TCR-beta sequences covering 15-18 subjects. The RNeasy kit was used for extraction of total RNA. TCR-beta VDJ regions were amplified with primers for the TCR constant region and the 5'RACE anchor, using the KAPA Real-time Library Amplification kit. Sample indexes and Illumina adaptors were added in a first PCR, after which library yield was increased in a second PCR. After Ampure bead purification, the TCR product of roughly 650 bp was size-selected on a 2% E-gel SizeSelection system. Before pooling, library quality was checked on a Bioanalyzer, concentration was measured with Qubit, and libraries were quantified with the Kapa Library Quantification kit. An Illumina HiSeq 2500 sequenced the libraries paired-end 2 x 150 bp. To increase sequence diversity, about 25-30% phiX was spiked into each library pool. The original methods were these. The quality-filtered reads were processed with the UMI-based MiGEC pipeline, whose error correction step removed more than 80% of the raw TCR sequences. IMGT germline references were used for aligning VDJ genes, and each clonotype was defined as a unique CDR3 amino acid sequence together with its V-J genes. Clonal expansion, Shannon diversity, and CDR3 relatedness (CalcPairwiseDistances, ClusterSamples) were evaluated with VDJtools, and phylogenetic trees were built with CLCbio workbench. A clone was classed as expanded if it had 8 or more unique UMIs, a cutoff based on coefficient-of-variation modelling across technical triplicates. TCRdb redid the processing of the public reads, applying fastp at Q25 and MiXCR, and retained in-frame beta chains. Every CDR3 protein is listed once, alongside the most common genes and DNA of its rows. TCRdb's processing, not the authors', yielded these V and J calls. The sample table lists approximately 38,000 distinct CDR3 sequences, around 10% of them with a count of one. Jointly, the top ten make up over 3.5% of the sample.

Comment on this clonotype: Its antigen is unknown. Per-nucleotide qualities are absent, and no much larger clonotype sits a single base away.

For the sorted-subset TCR libraries, the starting material was 850,000 to 1,000,000 sorted CD4+ or CD8+ T cells. Peripheral blood was subjected to Ficoll-Hypaque density gradient centrifugation to isolate PBMCs, which were then cryopreserved in liquid nitrogen. The study also sequenced paired sorted CD4+ and CD8+ subsets from healthy controls, HAM/TSP patients and MS patients. CDR1 SEHNR and CDR2 FQNEAQ were looked up in the germline V gene (reference sequence). From cysteine to phenylalanine, the CDR3 is 13 amino acids long. This entry keeps only the CDR3 DNA: 39 bases, framed from base 1. Cut back by 2 bases and 5 bases, the V and J ends lie 10 bases apart. On the study overall, not on this receptor specifically: No identical CDR3 amino acid sequences were found to be shared among expanded clones across subjects, suggesting that TCR-beta repertoires were private in all groups. TCR clonal expansion was highest in HAM/TSP patients and lowest in MS patients, with MS patients falling below even healthy controls.

The sequenced sample consisted of CD4+ T cells from blood. This clonotype originated in a woman aged 25 to 39 with HTLV-1-associated myelopathy (HAM/TSP). This sequence uses TRBV7-9 and TRBJ2-7; the D gene assignment is ambiguous. The nucleotides are TGTGCCAGCAGCTTATCCTTGCGCGACGAGCAGTACTTC. It encodes CASSLSLRDEQYF. Outside the CDR3, residues come from the reference TRBV7-9 and TRBJ2-7 proteins, so the full variable domain is: DTGVSQNPRHKITKRGQNVTFRCDPISEHNRLYWYRQTLGQGPEFLTYFQNEAQLEKSRLLSDRFSAERPKGSFSTLEIQRTEQGDSAMYLCASSLSLRDEQYFGPGTRLTVT.